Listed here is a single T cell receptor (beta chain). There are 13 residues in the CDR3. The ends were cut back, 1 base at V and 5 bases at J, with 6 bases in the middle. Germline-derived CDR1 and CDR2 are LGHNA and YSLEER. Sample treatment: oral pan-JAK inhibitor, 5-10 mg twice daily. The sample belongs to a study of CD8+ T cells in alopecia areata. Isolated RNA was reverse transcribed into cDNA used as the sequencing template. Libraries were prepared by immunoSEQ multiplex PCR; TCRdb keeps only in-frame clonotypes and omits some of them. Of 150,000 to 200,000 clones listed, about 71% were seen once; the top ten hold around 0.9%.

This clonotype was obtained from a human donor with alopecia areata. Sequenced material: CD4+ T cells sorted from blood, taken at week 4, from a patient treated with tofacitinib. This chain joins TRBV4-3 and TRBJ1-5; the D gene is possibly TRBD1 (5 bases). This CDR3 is CASSQGGDQPQHF. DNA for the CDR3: TGCGCCAGCAGCCAAGGAGGGGATCAGCCCCAGCATTTT.